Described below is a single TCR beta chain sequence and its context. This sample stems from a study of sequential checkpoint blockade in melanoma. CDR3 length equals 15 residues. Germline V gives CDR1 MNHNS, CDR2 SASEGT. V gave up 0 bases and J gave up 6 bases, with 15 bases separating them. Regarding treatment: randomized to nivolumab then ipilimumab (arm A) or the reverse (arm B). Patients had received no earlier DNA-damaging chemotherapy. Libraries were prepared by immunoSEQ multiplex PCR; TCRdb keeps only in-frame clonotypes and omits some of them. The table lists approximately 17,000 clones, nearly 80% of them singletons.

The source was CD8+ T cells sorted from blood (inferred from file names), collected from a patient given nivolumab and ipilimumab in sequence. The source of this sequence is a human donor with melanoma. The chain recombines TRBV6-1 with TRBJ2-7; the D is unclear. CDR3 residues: CASSEAVLGSSEQYF. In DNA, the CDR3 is TGTGCCAGCAGTGAAGCGGTATTGGGCAGCAGCGAGCAGTACTTC.